Below, one T cell receptor beta chain is given with its context. These data come from a study of blood T cell repertoires in COVID-19. Study-wide context: Both acute and convalescent COVID-19 samples were obtained from the United States, Italy and Spain. T cells, B-cell-depleted T cells, or PBMCs provided the cDNA or gDNA that served as material.

Per the original data handling: Using reference gene primer amplification, nucleated cell counts were estimated. Libraries were prepared by immunoSEQ multiplex PCR; TCRdb keeps only in-frame clonotypes and omits some of them. Clone size and the V and J calls come from that table; the DNA yielded D and trimming. The data show some 490,000 clones, 70% to 90% seen once. The CDR3 is made up of 13 amino acids. CDR1 is LNHDA and CDR2 is SQIVND in the germline V gene (reference sequence). With 6 bases removed from V and 3 bases from J, the gap between germline ends came to 11 bases. The chain combines TRBV19 with TRBJ1-1; D remains unclear. Sequencing input: peripheral blood. The clonotype comes from a human donor in a cohort sampled during active COVID-19. In DNA form, the CDR3 reads TGTGCCAGTAGCAAACGGGGTTACACTGAAGCTTTCTTT. Amino acids: CASSKRGYTEAFF.